The clone carrying this T cell receptor (beta chain) was seen only a few times. MiXCR was run by TCRdb on the 5' RACE reads, yielding one entry per CDR3 protein. The profile shows a few hundred thousand distinct CDR3 sequences, approximately 7.6% of them singletons. These data are taken from a study of T-cell memory formation after mild COVID-19. This CDR3 spans 14 amino acids. The ends were cut back, 6 bases at V and 1 base at J, with 11 bases in the middle. Germline V gene lookup returns CDR1 MNHEY and CDR2 SVGAGI. The source material was PBMCs or a T cell subset sorted from them (not recorded which). The clonotype was recovered from a man younger than 30 who had mild COVID-19 (a few samples of this study predate the infection). Cell type and time point are not known. V is TRBV6-5 and J is TRBJ2-3; D is ambiguous. This CDR3 is CASSDVARTDTQYF. In nucleotides, the CDR3 is TGTGCCAGCAGCGACGTGGCACGCACAGATACGCAGTATTTT.